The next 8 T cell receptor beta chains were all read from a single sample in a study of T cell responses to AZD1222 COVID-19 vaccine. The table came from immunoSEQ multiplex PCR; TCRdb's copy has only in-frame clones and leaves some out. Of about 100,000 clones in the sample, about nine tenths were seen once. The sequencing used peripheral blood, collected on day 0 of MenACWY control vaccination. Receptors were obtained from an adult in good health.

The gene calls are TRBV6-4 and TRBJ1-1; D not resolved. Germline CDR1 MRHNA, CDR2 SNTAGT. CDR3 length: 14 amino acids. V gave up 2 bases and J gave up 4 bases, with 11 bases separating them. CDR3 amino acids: CASSDTLKGTEAFF. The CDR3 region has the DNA TGTGCCAGCAGTGACACCCTTAAGGGCACTGAAGCTTTCTTT.

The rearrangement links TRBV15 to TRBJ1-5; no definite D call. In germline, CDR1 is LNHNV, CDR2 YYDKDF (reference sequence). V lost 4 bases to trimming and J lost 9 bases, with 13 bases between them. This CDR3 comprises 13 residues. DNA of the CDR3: TGTGCCACCAGCATGTCAGGTCTCGGGCCCCAGCATTTT. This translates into CATSMSGLGPQHF.

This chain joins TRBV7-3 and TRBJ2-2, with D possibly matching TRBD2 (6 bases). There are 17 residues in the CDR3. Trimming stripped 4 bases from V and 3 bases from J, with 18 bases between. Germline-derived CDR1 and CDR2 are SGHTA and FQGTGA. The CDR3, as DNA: TGTGCCAGCAGCTCACCGCGCGGGACGGCGGACACCGGGGAGCTGTTTTTT. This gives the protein CASSSPRGTADTGELFF.

This CDR3 reads CASSLGRVNEQFF. CDR3 in DNA: TGTGCCAGTAGTCTCGGACGGGTGAATGAGCAGTTCTTC. V usage is TRBV19 and J usage is TRBJ2-1; D remains unclear. The CDR3 sequence is 13 residues long. CDR1 and CDR2 (germline): LNHDA, SQIVND (reference sequence). The germline V and J ends were trimmed by 5 bases and 7 bases, with 12 bases remaining between them.

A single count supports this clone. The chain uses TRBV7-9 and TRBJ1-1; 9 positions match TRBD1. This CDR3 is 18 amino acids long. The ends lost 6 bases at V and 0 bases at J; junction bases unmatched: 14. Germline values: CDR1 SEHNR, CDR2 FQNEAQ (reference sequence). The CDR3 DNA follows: TGTGCCAGCAGTTTCCCTTCCGGGACAGGGTTCATGAACACTGAAGCTTTCTTT. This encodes CASSFPSGTGFMNTEAFF.

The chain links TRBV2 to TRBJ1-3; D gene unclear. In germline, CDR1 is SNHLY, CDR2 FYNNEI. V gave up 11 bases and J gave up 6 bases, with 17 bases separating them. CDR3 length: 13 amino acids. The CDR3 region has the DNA TGTGCCTCACTCGGAGGGTCGGAAAACACCATATATTTT. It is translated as CASLGGSENTIYF.

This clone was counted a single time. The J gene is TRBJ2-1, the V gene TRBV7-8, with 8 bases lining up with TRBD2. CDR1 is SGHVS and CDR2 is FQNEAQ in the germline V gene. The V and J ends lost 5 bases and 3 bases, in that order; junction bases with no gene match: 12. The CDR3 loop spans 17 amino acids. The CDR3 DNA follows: TGTGCCAGCAGCGCTGGGACCGGGGGGGGATTCTACAATGAGCAGTTCTTC. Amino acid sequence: CASSAGTGGGFYNEQFF.

CDR3 coding DNA: TGTGCCAGCAGGCCCGGGACAGTGTCTAACTATGGCTACACCTTC. It translates to CASRPGTVSNYGYTF. V gene TRBV6-5 combines with J gene TRBJ1-2, with TRBD1 matching over 7 bases. V shed 6 bases, J shed 0 bases, and the junction held 7 bases outside the gene matches. The germline V gene encodes CDR1 MNHEY and CDR2 SVGAGI. This CDR3 has 15 amino acids.